The 26 T cell receptor beta chains reported below all come from one sample, sequenced in a study of immune cell composition in non-small cell lung cancer. The table came from immunoSEQ multiplex PCR; TCRdb's copy has only in-frame clones and leaves some out. The profile shows about 3,100 clones, more than 70% of them singletons. The sample comprised lung tumor tissue. The source is a human donor with non-small cell lung cancer.

A single count supports this clone. The CDR3 DNA follows: TGTGCCAGCAGAGACAATGGAAACACCATATATTTT. Its protein is CASRDNGNTIYF. This sequence joins TRBV11-3 and TRBJ1-3; D is ambiguous. Germline-derived CDR1 and CDR2 are SGHNT and YENEEA. There are 12 residues in the CDR3. Deletions cut 6 bases from V and 3 bases from J, with 6 bases between.

V is TRBV5-4 and J is TRBJ2-3; D ambiguous. Germline V gene lookup returns CDR1 SGHNT and CDR2 YYREEE (reference sequence). CDR3 length: 13 residues. The V and J ends lost 3 bases and 2 bases respectively, with 7 bases between them. Written as DNA, the CDR3 is TGTGCCAGCAGCTGGAGACTCACAGATACGCAGTATTTT. As protein: CASSWRLTDTQYF.

The chain is built from TRBV6-1 and TRBJ1-6, with D possibly being TRBD1 (6 bases). Germline values: CDR1 MNHNS, CDR2 SASEGT. V was clipped by 8 bases and J by 6 bases, with 8 bases between them. CDR3 size: 12 residues. The CDR3 DNA is TGTGCCAGCGGACAGATTAATTCACCCCTCCACTTT. The encoded protein is CASGQINSPLHF.

The chain joins TRBV11-3 to TRBJ1-3; unclear D gene. The CDR3 extends over 15 amino acids. Trimming pared 2 bases from V and 0 bases from J, leaving 8 bases between. Germline-derived CDR1 and CDR2 are SGHNT and YENEEA. Here the CDR3 reads CASSLSSFSGNTIYF. The CDR3 bases are TGTGCCAGCAGCTTATCGAGTTTCTCTGGAAACACCATATATTTT.

This clone appeared a single time. The chain joins TRBV11-2 to TRBJ2-7, with D maybe TRBD1 (6 bases). Germline V lookup: CDR1 SGHAT, CDR2 FQNNGV. The CDR3 loop spans 16 amino acids. Trimming left V 5 bases short and J 4 bases short, with 21 bases between. CDR3 DNA sequence: TGTGCCAGCAGCCGCCCCGGAACAGGGTCAGCTTACGAGCAGTACGTC. Residues: CASSRPGTGSAYEQYV.

The gene calls are TRBV11-2 and TRBJ2-6; D unresolved. The germline V and J ends were trimmed by 5 bases and 0 bases, with 17 bases remaining between them. Per the germline V gene, CDR1 is SGHAT and CDR2 is FQNNGV. This CDR3 has 18 amino acids. The CDR3 spells CASSHHPERFSGANVLTF. CDR3 sequence (DNA): TGTGCCAGCAGCCACCACCCTGAGAGATTCTCTGGGGCCAACGTCCTGACTTTC. Filled out from reference TRBV11-2 and TRBJ2-6, the complete variable domain reads EAGVAQSPRYKIIEKRQSVAFWCNPISGHATLYWYQQILGQGPKLLIQFQNNGVVDDSQLPKDRFSAERLKGVDSTLKIQPAKLEDSAVYLCASSHHPERFSGANVLTFGAGSRLTVL.

V gene TRBV11-3 combines with J gene TRBJ2-6; 7 positions match TRBD1. Germline V lookup: CDR1 SGHNT, CDR2 YENEEA. Losses at the gene ends were 8 bases for V and 4 bases for J; bases not matched to a gene: 8. The CDR3 covers 15 residues. CDR3 loop: CASAYRGTGANVLTF. The CDR3 DNA follows: TGTGCCAGCGCCTACAGGGGCACAGGGGCCAACGTCCTGACTTTC.

In its sample, this clone was seen a few times. This sequence joins TRBV10-3 and TRBJ1-6, with 7 nucleotides matching TRBD1. V shed 0 bases, J shed 10 bases, and the junction held 6 bases outside the gene matches. CDR1 ENHRY and CDR2 SYGVKD come from the germline V gene. This CDR3 spans 15 amino acids. The CDR3 sequence: CAISESTGVKSPLHF. CDR3 coding DNA: TGTGCCATCAGTGAGTCCACAGGGGTAAAATCACCCCTCCACTTT.

The chain couples TRBV5-1 to TRBJ2-1; 8 bases are a match to TRBD1. J gave up 7 bases and V 0 bases, and 3 bases lay outside the gene matches. The CDR3 covers 14 residues. CDR1 is SGHRS, CDR2 YFSETQ, per germline. Here the CDR3 reads CASSLAQGGNEQFF. For the CDR3, the DNA is TGCGCCAGCAGCTTGGCACAGGGGGGAAATGAGCAGTTCTTC.

The genes are TRBV10-3 and TRBJ1-1; D gene uncertain. Germline V gives CDR1 ENHRY, CDR2 SYGVKD. The CDR3 extends over 14 amino acids. Between the trimmed V and J ends, which lost 6 bases and 0 bases, there was a span of 11 bases. In DNA form, the CDR3 reads TGTGCCATCAGAGAGGGCGGAATGAACACTGAAGCTTTCTTT. This gives the protein CAIREGGMNTEAFF.

V gene TRBV27 combines with J gene TRBJ1-5, with D perhaps matching TRBD1 (6 bases). CDR1 is MNHEY, CDR2 SMNVEV, per germline (reference sequence). The length of the CDR3 is 16 residues. Trimming shortened V by 4 bases and J by 1 base, and 14 bases separated the two germline ends. In DNA, the CDR3 is TGTGCCAGCAGTTCCGTCGGGGGGCAGAGCAATCAGCCCCAGCATTTT. Translation: CASSSVGGQSNQPQHF.

This rearrangement joins TRBV18 to TRBJ2-4; 7 nucleotides agree with TRBD1. The germline V gene encodes CDR1 KGHSH and CDR2 LQKENI. Trimming removed 3 bases from V and 0 bases from J; junction bases left unmatched: 5. The CDR3 is 16 amino acids. The CDR3 DNA follows: TGTGCCAGCTCACCCACAGGGGAACTAGCCAAAAACATTCAGTACTTC. Its translation: CASSPTGELAKNIQYF.

Only a few counts were recorded for this clone. The genes are TRBV2 and TRBJ2-5; 9 bases line up with TRBD2. Germline V gene sequence: CDR1 SNHLY, CDR2 FYNNEI. V was clipped by 3 bases and J by 5 bases; unmatched bases: 4. The CDR3 loop spans 14 amino acids. The CDR3 here is CASSDLAGSETQYF. As DNA, the CDR3 is TGTGCCAGCAGTGACCTAGCGGGAAGTGAGACCCAGTACTTC.

The rearrangement uses TRBV12-5 and TRBJ2-1; D is perhaps TRBD1 (5 bases). CDR1 LGHNT and CDR2 FRNRAP come from the germline V gene. Trimming stripped 3 bases from V and 0 bases from J, with 15 bases between. This CDR3 region has 17 residues. The CDR3 nucleotides are TGTGCTAGTGGTTTAAGGGCGTGGGGCGGCTCCTACAATGAGCAGTTCTTC. Its translation is CASGLRAWGGSYNEQFF.

This chain uses TRBV9 with TRBJ2-3; 8 bases line up with TRBD2. This CDR3 contains 14 residues. V shed 0 bases and J 6 bases; nucleotides not matched to a gene: 3. Germline V gene data show CDR1 as SGDLS and CDR2 as YYNGEE. The CDR3 reads CASSVVAGGDTQYF. The CDR3 nucleotides read TGTGCCAGCAGCGTAGTGGCGGGAGGCGATACGCAGTATTTT.

CDR3 sequence reads: CASSETSGHTAGELFF. The DNA of the CDR3 is TGTGCCAGCAGCGAAACTTCGGGACATACGGCCGGGGAGCTGTTTTTT. V gene TRBV11-3 combines with J gene TRBJ2-2, with D tentatively TRBD1 (6 bases). Germline-derived CDR1 and CDR2 are SGHNT and YENEEA. The CDR3 runs 16 residues. Between the trimmed V and J ends, which lost 5 bases and 6 bases, there was a span of 19 bases.

The chain has TRBV11-2 and TRBJ2-1; D may be TRBD2 (5 bases). This CDR3 is built from 15 residues. With 3 bases removed from V and 9 bases from J, the gap between germline ends came to 18 bases. The germline V gene has CDR1 SGHAT and CDR2 FQNNGV. CDR3 sequence reads: CASSFGVGEAPEQFF. DNA for the CDR3: TGTGCCAGCAGCTTTGGGGTCGGGGAAGCCCCTGAGCAGTTCTTC. The whole variable domain, remainder taken from reference TRBV11-2 and TRBJ2-1, is EAGVAQSPRYKIIEKRQSVAFWCNPISGHATLYWYQQILGQGPKLLIQFQNNGVVDDSQLPKDRFSAERLKGVDSTLKIQPAKLEDSAVYLCASSFGVGEAPEQFFGPGTRLTVL.

The V call is TRBV6-6, the J call TRBJ2-1; 8 bases are shared with TRBD2. The CDR3 runs 15 residues. After removal of 6 bases from V and 2 bases from J, the junction contained 6 bases not matched to a gene. Germline CDR1 is MNHNY and CDR2 is SVGAGI (reference sequence). The CDR3 DNA is TGTGCCAGCAGCCTACTAGCGGCGACCTACAATGAGCAGTTCTTC. Amino acid sequence: CASSLLAATYNEQFF.

The chain uses TRBV29-1 and TRBJ2-5; D not certain. Germline V gives CDR1 SQVTM, CDR2 ANQGSEA. The CDR3 length is 15 residues. V was trimmed by 2 bases and J by 1 base, leaving 14 bases between them. CDR3 DNA: TGCAGCGTTGAACCCCGCGTTCTGATCCAAGAGACCCAGTACTTC. Its protein is CSVEPRVLIQETQYF.

The chain recombines TRBV30 with TRBJ1-1, with D perhaps TRBD1 (5 bases). The CDR3 is made up of 15 amino acids. CDR1 is GTSNPN and CDR2 is SVGIG in the germline V gene (reference sequence). V lost 3 bases and J 2 bases, leaving 16 bases between the germline ends. The CDR3 DNA reads TGTGCCTGGAGGGAAAGGAGGGGACGAAACACTGAAGCTTTCTTT. Its translation is CAWRERRGRNTEAFF.

The chain recombines TRBV7-8 with TRBJ2-3; 7 bases are a match to TRBD2. CDR1 SGHVS and CDR2 FQNEAQ come from the germline V gene. CDR3 length: 15 residues. V was pared by 2 bases and J by 2 bases, with 4 bases of the junction left unmatched. DNA of the CDR3: TGTGCCAGCAGCTTACTAGCGGTTTTCACAGATACGCAGTATTTT. It codes for CASSLLAVFTDTQYF.

The chain joins TRBV9 to TRBJ2-5; D remains unclear. CDR3 size: 12 residues. V lost 3 bases, J lost 4 bases, and 7 bases lay in between. Germline-derived CDR1 and CDR2 are SGDLS and YYNGEE. CDR3 in DNA: TGTGCCAGCAGCGGGGCAGGAGAGACCCAGTACTTC. It translates to CASSGAGETQYF.

The V and J genes are TRBV15 and TRBJ1-6, with 8 bases matching TRBD1. This CDR3 is 15 amino acids long. CDR1 LNHNV and CDR2 YYDKDF come from the germline V gene (reference sequence). With V trimmed by 4 bases and J by 4 bases, 3 bases remained unmatched. The CDR3 is CATSTRQGYNSPLHF. In DNA, the CDR3 is TGTGCCACCAGCACTAGACAGGGGTATAATTCACCCCTCCACTTT.

The rearrangement links TRBV30 to TRBJ2-5; D might be TRBD2 (6 bases). The length of the CDR3 is 12 residues. The V end was cut by 6 bases, the J end by 5 bases, with 13 bases between. The germline CDR1 and CDR2 sequences are GTSNPN and SVGIG (reference sequence). DNA of the CDR3: TGTGCCTGTTTGGGGGGAGCGGAGACCCAGTACTTC. It translates to CACLGGAETQYF.

The chain employs TRBV27 and TRBJ1-2, with D possibly matching TRBD1 (5 bases). Germline CDR1 MNHEY, CDR2 SMNVEV (reference sequence). V lost 6 bases and J lost 6, with 14 bases in between. This CDR3 comprises 13 residues. This CDR3 reads CASSQQGSNGYTF. For the CDR3, the DNA is TGTGCCAGCAGCCAGCAGGGATCTAATGGCTACACCTTC.

The genes are TRBV6-1 and TRBJ2-3; D remains ambiguous. V was shortened by 2 bases and J by 2 bases, with 11 bases between the two germline ends. The CDR3 spans 15 residues. The V gene's germline CDR1 is MNHNS and CDR2 SASEGT. The CDR3 DNA follows: TGTGCCAGCAGTGAAAGGCGGCTAAACACAGATACGCAGTATTTT. It is translated as CASSERRLNTDTQYF.